What follows are 20 T cell receptor beta chains derived from one specimen sequenced in a study of beta chain features in type 1 diabetes. Investigators reverse transcribed all isolated RNA, so they sequenced expressed TCRB transcripts. The protocol was immunoSEQ multiplex PCR, while the TCRdb copy is restricted to in-frame clones and leaves out a portion. This table has a few hundred thousand clones, 9.6% appearing once. Sample: naive CD4+ T cells from blood. These receptors were collected from a young woman in good health.

This clone was picked up one time. The chain employs TRBV7-3 and TRBJ2-7; perhaps TRBD1 as D (6 bases). The V end was cut by 0 bases, the J end by 5 bases, with 11 bases between. Germline V lookup: CDR1 SGHTA, CDR2 FQGTGA. The CDR3 is made up of 14 amino acids. The CDR3 protein is CASSLTQGSDEQYF. In DNA form, the CDR3 reads TGTGCCAGCAGCTTAACCCAGGGGAGCGACGAGCAGTACTTC. The full variable domain, completed using reference TRBV7-3 and TRBJ2-7, is GAGVSQTPSNKVTEKGKYVELRCDPISGHTALYWYRQSLGQGPEFLIYFQGTGAADDSGLPNDRFFAVRPEGSVSTLKIQRTERGDSAVYLCASSLTQGSDEQYFGPGTRLTVT.

The CDR3 loop reads CASSQADRGNSPLHF. In DNA, the CDR3 is TGTGCCAGCAGCCAAGCTGACAGGGGTAATTCACCCCTCCACTTT. The genes are TRBV4-2 and TRBJ1-6; 8 nucleotides match TRBD1. V shed 1 base and J 6 bases; nucleotides not matched to a gene: 2. CDR3 size: 15 residues. Germline assignment: CDR1 LGHNA and CDR2 YNFKEQ.

There are a few counts of this clone. This sequence joins TRBV5-6 and TRBJ2-7, with TRBD2 identical over 8 bases. J gave up 6 bases and V 1 base, and 6 bases lay outside the gene matches. The CDR3 has 14 amino acids. CDR1 is SGHDT and CDR2 is YYEEEE in the germline V gene. As DNA, the CDR3 is TGTGCCAGCAGCTTGTCAGGGGCGGGGGGCGAGCAGTACTTC. Translating it yields CASSLSGAGGEQYF.

The sample holds a few counts of this clone. The gene calls are TRBV6-1 and TRBJ2-1; D call uncertain. The CDR3 consists of 14 residues. Deletions cut 8 bases from V and 6 bases from J, with 17 bases between. Per germline, CDR1 MNHNS and CDR2 SASEGT. This chain's CDR3 is CASVGGAYSNEQFF. Written as DNA, the CDR3 is TGTGCCAGCGTTGGCGGCGCTTATAGCAATGAGCAGTTCTTC.

This chain links TRBV6-5 with TRBJ1-4; 7 nucleotides agree with TRBD1. The V gene end was trimmed by 10 bases and the J gene end by 7 bases; junction bases not matched to a gene: 6. The CDR3 covers 12 residues. Germline CDR1 and CDR2: MNHEY and SVGAGI. CDR3 DNA: TGTGCCACCGGGACAGCCGTTGAAAAACTGTTTTTT. This codes for CATGTAVEKLFF.

V gene TRBV27 combines with J gene TRBJ2-5; 10 nucleotides match TRBD2. The length of the CDR3 is 16 residues. Germline values: CDR1 MNHEY, CDR2 SMNVEV (reference sequence). V lost 5 bases and J lost 5; bases outside the gene matches: 11. This CDR3 reads CASSLTAGGPGETQYF. In nucleotides, the CDR3 is TGTGCCAGCAGTCTAACAGCGGGGGGGCCTGGGGAGACCCAGTACTTC.

This chain connects TRBV7-8 to TRBJ2-4; TRBD2 might be the D (6 bases). The CDR3 loop spans 18 amino acids. CDR1 is SGHVS, CDR2 FQNEAQ, per germline. Deletions cut 5 bases from V and 0 bases from J, with 20 bases between. The CDR3 reads CASSPGVIRLLAKNIQYF. CDR3 bases: TGTGCCAGCAGCCCGGGGGTTATCAGACTACTAGCCAAAAACATTCAGTACTTC.

This clone was recorded a few times. The V call is TRBV25-1, the J call TRBJ2-7; D unresolved. CDR1 and CDR2 from the germline V gene are MGHDK and SYGVNS. The ends were cut back, 10 bases at V and 0 bases at J, with 13 bases in the middle. This CDR3 has 13 residues. The CDR3 DNA follows: TGTGCCACCGAGCCCCTGAGCTCCTACGAGCAGTACTTC. It codes for CATEPLSSYEQYF.

This clone has a handful of counts. This rearrangement joins TRBV10-3 to TRBJ2-3; 12 bases match TRBD2. The germline V gene has CDR1 ENHRY and CDR2 SYGVKD. This CDR3 comprises 15 residues. The junction had 8 bases not matched to a gene; V was cut back by 8 bases and J by 5 bases. This CDR3 is CAIGGRTSGVDTQYF. The CDR3 DNA is TGTGCCATCGGGGGACGGACTAGCGGGGTAGATACGCAGTATTTT.

This sequence joins TRBV7-3 and TRBJ1-2; D is undetermined. The germline V gene encodes CDR1 SGHTA and CDR2 FQGTGA. The CDR3 has 13 residues. V was trimmed by 4 bases and J by 6 bases, leaving 12 bases between them. The CDR3: CASSSQTGNGYTF. CDR3 DNA sequence: TGTGCCAGCAGCTCTCAGACGGGGAATGGCTACACCTTC.

The V and J genes are TRBV11-2 and TRBJ2-3; TRBD2 is a possible D gene (5 bases). From germline, CDR1 is SGHAT and CDR2 FQNNGV. V was cut by 5 bases and J by 0 bases, with 21 bases left in between. The CDR3 runs 18 residues. The CDR3 nucleotides read TGTGCCAGCAGCCCACTCCACGGGCGGGCGGCTAGCACAGATACGCAGTATTTT. Amino acid sequence: CASSPLHGRAASTDTQYF.

This chain links TRBV4-2 with TRBJ2-3; no clear D. Deletions cut 0 bases from V and 0 bases from J, with 10 bases between. CDR3 size: 16 residues. Germline V gene lookup returns CDR1 LGHNA and CDR2 YNFKEQ. The CDR3 DNA reads TGTGCCAGCAGCCAAGATTTGGGCAGTAGCACAGATACGCAGTATTTT. This gives the protein CASSQDLGSSTDTQYF.

This clone has just a few counts. The chain has TRBV7-9 and TRBJ1-4; D is unclear. In germline, CDR1 is SEHNR, CDR2 FQNEAQ (reference sequence). There are 12 residues in the CDR3. The V end was cut by 1 base, the J end by 6 bases, with 3 bases between. The CDR3 DNA sequence: TGTGCCAGCAGCTTAGTCGATGAAAAACTGTTTTTT. It codes for CASSLVDEKLFF.

This clone was detected only a few times. The genes are TRBV19 and TRBJ2-1; TRBD1 is a possible D gene (6 bases). The CDR3 totals 15 residues. Germline-derived CDR1 and CDR2 are LNHDA and SQIVND (reference sequence). The V gene lost 5 bases and the J gene lost 4 bases, with 15 bases spanning the gap. Written as DNA, the CDR3 is TGTGCCAGTAGTTCCCCGCGACAGGCTTACAATGAGCAGTTCTTC. It is translated as CASSSPRQAYNEQFF. The full variable domain, in which reference TRBV19 and TRBJ2-1 provide the parts outside the CDR3, is DGGITQSPKYLFRKEGQNVTLSCEQNLNHDAMYWYRQDPGQGLRLIYYSQIVNDFQKGDIAEGYSVSREKKESFPLTVTSAQKNPTAFYLCASSSPRQAYNEQFFGPGTRLTVL.

This clone was observed many times. The chain carries TRBV7-9 and TRBJ1-2, with 9 bases fitting TRBD1. Germline CDR1 is SEHNR and CDR2 is FQNEAQ (reference sequence). This CDR3 comprises 12 residues. V was clipped by 4 bases and J by 10 bases; unmatched bases: 4. CDR3 loop: CASSSGTGYYTF. CDR3 DNA: TGTGCCAGCAGCTCAGGGACAGGGTACTACACCTTC. The whole variable domain, remainder taken from reference TRBV7-9 and TRBJ1-2, is DTGVSQNPRHKITKRGQNVTFRCDPISEHNRLYWYRQTLGQGPEFLTYFQNEAQLEKSRLLSDRFSAERPKGSFSTLEIQRTEQGDSAMYLCASSSGTGYYTFGSGTRLTVV.

The sample holds a few counts of this clone. V usage is TRBV5-1 and J usage is TRBJ1-1, with D unresolved. V was trimmed by 3 bases and J by 5 bases, leaving 11 bases between them. The CDR3 contains 13 residues. Germline-derived CDR1 and CDR2 are SGHRS and YFSETQ. The CDR3 reads CASSSSGETEAFF. The CDR3 DNA sequence: TGCGCCAGCAGCTCGTCAGGTGAGACTGAAGCTTTCTTT.

The CDR3 region is CASSPGQGYGYTF. CDR3 coding DNA: TGTGCCAGCAGCCCGGGACAGGGCTATGGCTACACCTTC. The V and J genes are TRBV7-8 and TRBJ1-2; 9 positions agree with TRBD1. Germline V gene sequence: CDR1 SGHVS, CDR2 FQNEAQ. The CDR3 contains 13 residues. V lost 5 bases and J lost 4; bases outside the gene matches: 2.

This clone was observed a few times. The chain combines TRBV5-1 with TRBJ2-7, with 8 bases matching TRBD2. The CDR3 runs 14 residues. CDR1 and CDR2 (germline): SGHRS, YFSETQ. With 4 bases clipped from V and 4 bases from J, the junction kept 7 bases outside the gene matches. CDR3 nucleotide sequence: TGCGCCAGCAGCAACCCCGGGACTAGGTACGAGCAGTACTTC. Encoded protein: CASSNPGTRYEQYF.

The rearrangement joins TRBV5-6 to TRBJ2-5; D gene ambiguous. There are 14 residues in the CDR3. The V and J ends lost 2 bases and 2 bases respectively, with 10 bases between them. From germline, CDR1 is SGHDT and CDR2 YYEEEE. CDR3 region: CASSFFTEQETQYF. For the CDR3, the DNA is TGTGCCAGCAGCTTTTTTACAGAGCAAGAGACCCAGTACTTC.

The chain has TRBV29-1 and TRBJ2-3; 7 bases are a match to TRBD2. Trimming removed 4 bases from V and 1 base from J; junction bases left unmatched: 11. The CDR3 covers 16 residues. From germline, CDR1 is SQVTM and CDR2 ANQGSEA. CDR3 coding DNA: TGCAGCGTTGCCTTGCGGCTAGCGGAACGCACAGATACGCAGTATTTT. Protein sequence: CSVALRLAERTDTQYF.